This T cell receptor beta chain was retrieved from a study of breast tumors, draining lymph nodes, adjacent tissues (dated by TCRdb to about 2016). For the study in its entirety: The study compared TCR beta repertoires across tumor, adjacent nontumor tissue and axillary lymph nodes from breast cancer patients. In human breast cancer, the study set out to assess how tumor, surrounding tissue and draining lymph node repertoires relate to one another and whether T cells might be exchanged between them. Paper-wide results and their limitations: Tumor T-cell repertoires showed less diversity than lymph node repertoires and more diversity than nontumor tissue repertoires, and tumor T-cell repertoires showed preferential V and J gene usage. In luminal-like breast cancer, tumor and nontumor tissue repertoires resembled each other significantly more than in basal-like breast cancer. The conclusion that tumor T cells originate in lymph nodes was framed as consistent with a hypothesis rather than directly demonstrated. The data were considered consistent with the idea that most tumor T cells come from the lymph node and then expand in tumor tissue.

The lymph node samples were taken from the axillary draining lymph nodes of breast cancer patients. CDR1 and CDR2 (MGHRA, YSYEKL) derive from the germline V gene. Spanning cysteine to phenylalanine, the CDR3 consists of 15 amino acids. The kept DNA is CDR3 alone, 45 bases in frame from the first base. V lost 0 bases and J lost 5 bases; the stretch between them is 13 bases long. Instrument on record: Illumina HiSeq 2000. TCR beta chain libraries were generated by multiplex PCR amplification. High-throughput sequencing was used to analyze the amplified TCR beta chain products. The raw public data were reprocessed by TCRdb itself: fastp quality trimming at Q25, MiXCR clonotype calling, in-frame beta chains only. Every distinct CDR3 protein forms one entry, paired with its most common genes and DNA. Recorded for this sample are 150,000 to 200,000 distinct CDR3 sequences; 25% to 40% of them occurred a single time. The ten largest clones take up approximately 4.3% of the sample.

This clonotype has a count of ten or more. No antigen is known for it. No much larger clone exists at a distance of one base, and base qualities are not known. The sequence was obtained from a female donor with breast cancer. Some clones in this sample may be carry-over from other donors' samples. The sequenced sample was axillary lymph node tissue. The chain is assembled from TRBV4-1 and TRBJ2-5; the D gene is perhaps TRBD1, on 5 matching bases. The DNA is as follows: TGCGCCAGCAGCCAAGAAGCTAGGGGTGGCGAGACCCAGTACTTC. Its protein product is CASSQEARGGETQYF.